The 18 T cell receptor beta chains below all came from one sample that was sequenced in a study of human T cells and chemical hapten exposure. One entry per CDR3 protein, called by TCRdb with MiXCR from the RACE reads. Among roughly 150,000 distinct CDR3 sequences listed, 12% were seen once. Specified time point: patch test 2, 6 weeks after DPC sensitization. Indicated treatment: therapeutic diphenylcyclopropenone sensitization with weekly scalp DPC. Here the sequenced sample was whole blood, taken in connection with sensitization to the hapten diphenylcyclopropenone (DPC). The receptors stem from a woman aged 45 to 65 with alopecia areata. Some clones in this sample may be carry-over from other donors' samples.

This clonotype was picked up a small number of times. The genes are TRBV12-3 or TRBV12-4 and TRBJ2-7; D is possibly TRBD2 (5 bases). The CDR3 spans 14 residues. Trimming stripped 10 bases from V and 4 bases from J, with 20 bases between. The CDR3 reads CAKPPSRVEYEQYF. Here the CDR3 DNA reads TGTGCCAAACCACCTAGCCGGGTAGAGTACGAGCAGTACTTC.

About this clonotype itself: A much larger clonotype is one base distant, so this may be a read error. The chain combines TRBV12-3 or TRBV12-4 with TRBJ2-1; 7 bases are shared with TRBD2. V shed 4 bases and J 6 bases; nucleotides not matched to a gene: 12. This CDR3 is built from 16 residues. The CDR3 reads CASSSAPGLSGNEQFF. For the CDR3, the DNA is TGTGCCAGCAGTTCGGCACCGGGACTAAGCGGCAATGAGCAGTTCTTC.

DNA for the CDR3: TGTGCCAGCAGCTTCTCGGGACGCTCTTCCTACGAGCAGTACTTC. Its protein product is CASSFSGRSSYEQYF. The chain couples TRBV7-2 to TRBJ2-7; TRBD1 or TRBD2 may be the D gene (5 bases each). CDR3 length: 15 amino acids. CDR1 and CDR2 (germline): SGHTA, FQGNSA. V gave up 3 bases and J gave up 1 base, with 13 bases separating them.

The V and J genes are TRBV12-3 or TRBV12-4 and TRBJ1-2; weak D call: TRBD1 (5 bases). This CDR3 has 13 amino acids. The V end lost 6 bases, the J end lost 8 bases, and 16 bases lay between the germline ends. CDR3 residues: CASSPGLLGGYTF. CDR3 coding DNA: TGTGCCAGCAGCCCGGGACTTCTAGGCGGCTACACCTTC.

The chain combines TRBV19 with TRBJ2-5; D ambiguous. The CDR3 runs to 13 residues. Germline loops: CDR1 LNHDA, CDR2 SQIVND (reference sequence). Trimming cost V 1 base and J 9 bases, with 12 bases left between them. For the CDR3, the DNA is TGTGCCAGTAGTATAGGAACGACCAGACCCCAGTACTTC. It specifies CASSIGTTRPQYF.

Only a few counts were recorded for this clonotype. The chain couples TRBV18 to TRBJ1-4; 7 positions match TRBD1. CDR1 and CDR2 (germline): KGHSH, LQKENI. Trimming removed 4 bases from V and 8 bases from J; junction bases left unmatched: 16. The CDR3 spans 17 residues. The CDR3 here is CASSLKESTGTGEKLFF. The DNA of the CDR3 is TGTGCCAGCTCACTCAAAGAATCGACAGGGACGGGCGAAAAACTGTTTTTT.

V is TRBV7-9 and J is TRBJ2-5, with 9 bases identical to TRBD2. Losses at the gene ends were 5 bases for V and 5 bases for J; bases not matched to a gene: 9. The length of the CDR3 is 15 residues. Germline assignment: CDR1 SEHNR and CDR2 FQNEAQ (reference sequence). CDR3 loop: CASSPLSGSGETQYF. The CDR3 nucleotides are TGTGCCAGCAGCCCCCTTAGCGGGAGCGGTGAGACCCAGTACTTC.

In its sample, this clonotype was seen a few times. The chain couples TRBV20-1 to TRBJ2-2; 8 nucleotides align to TRBD2. Germline V gives CDR1 DFQATT, CDR2 SNEGSKA (reference sequence). The CDR3 contains 16 residues. J was trimmed by 6 bases and V by 1 base; bases with no gene match: 10. The DNA of the CDR3 is TGCAGTGCTAGAGTCGGAGCGGGAGCTACTGCCGGGGAGCTGTTTTTT. This gives the protein CSARVGAGATAGELFF.

This sequence joins TRBV11-2 and TRBJ2-3; no firm D call. From germline, CDR1 is SGHAT and CDR2 FQNNGV. The CDR3 is 15 residues long. Trimming left V 6 bases short and J 1 base short, with 14 bases between. CDR3 nucleotides: TGTGCCAGCAGTTCGAAGGAAGTAGGCACAGATACGCAGTATTTT. Translated, it gives CASSSKEVGTDTQYF.

This clonotype was seen many times. The chain couples TRBV20-1 to TRBJ1-4; D perhaps matches TRBD1 (6 bases). Trimming shortened V by 0 bases and J by 10 bases, and 12 bases separated the two germline ends. Germline values: CDR1 DFQATT, CDR2 SNEGSKA (reference sequence). CDR3 length: 13 amino acids. This CDR3 reads CSARDEGGGKLFF. CDR3 nucleotide sequence: TGCAGTGCTAGAGACGAAGGGGGAGGAAAACTGTTTTTT.

Ten or more counts support this clonotype. This chain links TRBV11-2 with TRBJ2-5; D may correspond to TRBD1 or TRBD2 (5 bases each). Trimming pared 0 bases from V and 1 base from J, leaving 12 bases between. CDR1 and CDR2 from the germline V gene are SGHAT and FQNNGV. This CDR3 is built from 16 residues. The CDR3: CASSLDVRGAQETQYF. CDR3 sequence (DNA): TGTGCCAGCAGCTTAGACGTAAGGGGAGCCCAAGAGACCCAGTACTTC.

The gene calls are TRBV5-1 and TRBJ1-5; D perhaps matches TRBD1 (6 bases). Deletions cut 1 base from V and 7 bases from J, with 9 bases between. Germline V CDR1 and CDR2: SGHRS, YFSETQ. The CDR3 extends over 13 amino acids. Here the CDR3 DNA reads TGCGCCAGCAGCTTGACAGGGTGGCAGCCCCAGCATTTT. Translated: CASSLTGWQPQHF.

Only a few counts were recorded for this clonotype. This chain links TRBV2 with TRBJ2-7; D remains unclear. The CDR3 consists of 14 residues. Between the trimmed V and J ends, which lost 6 bases and 0 bases, there was a span of 12 bases. The germline V gene encodes CDR1 SNHLY and CDR2 FYNNEI. CDR3 sequence: CASRAPLGSYEQYF. The CDR3 bases are TGTGCCAGCAGGGCCCCTCTGGGCTCCTACGAGCAGTACTTC.

The chain employs TRBV2 and TRBJ1-5, with D perhaps matching TRBD1 (6 bases). CDR3 length equals 14 residues. The germline V gene encodes CDR1 SNHLY and CDR2 FYNNEI. V was trimmed by 9 bases and J by 0 bases, leaving 12 bases between them. The CDR3 region has the DNA TGTGCCAGGGGGGGCCGCGATAGCAATCAGCCCCAGCATTTT. Translating it yields CARGGRDSNQPQHF. Looking up the rest from reference TRBV2 and TRBJ1-5 gives the full variable domain: EPEVTQTPSHQVTQMGQEVILRCVPISNHLYFYWYRQILGQKVEFLVSFYNNEISEKSEIFDDQFSVERPDGSNFTLKIRSTKLEDSAMYFCARGGRDSNQPQHFGDGTRLSIL.

This clonotype was observed many times. This chain links TRBV7-8 with TRBJ2-7, with D perhaps TRBD2 (6 bases). Germline values: CDR1 SGHVS, CDR2 FQNEAQ. CDR3 length: 14 residues. V was clipped by 5 bases and J by 0 bases, with 11 bases between them. CDR3 sequence: CASSPRDFSYEQYF. The CDR3 bases are TGTGCCAGCAGCCCCCGGGACTTCTCCTACGAGCAGTACTTC.

There are many counts of this clonotype. The chain is built from TRBV12-3 or TRBV12-4 and TRBJ1-5, with a weak D call TRBD1 (6 bases). V was pared by 6 bases and J by 6 bases, with 15 bases between. The CDR3 totals 14 residues. As DNA, the CDR3 is TGTGCCAGCAGCGTGGGGGGGGGCCGTCAGCCCCAGCATTTT. Its protein is CASSVGGGRQPQHF.

This sequence joins TRBV28 and TRBJ1-1; no clear D. Trimming pared 3 bases from V and 2 bases from J, leaving 22 bases between. Germline-derived CDR1 and CDR2 are MDHEN and SYDVKM. The CDR3 runs to 18 residues. DNA of the CDR3: TGTGCCAGCAGTTTCGACCCTTTGAGAGGCAGAACAAACACTGAAGCTTTCTTT. Its protein is CASSFDPLRGRTNTEAFF. The variable domain in full, with the rest retrieved from reference TRBV28 and TRBJ1-1, is DVKVTQSSRYLVKRTGEKVFLECVQDMDHENMFWYRQDPGLGLRLIYFSYDVKMKEKGDIPEGYSVSREKKERFSLILESASTNQTSMYLCASSFDPLRGRTNTEAFFGQGTRLTVV.

The chain recombines TRBV9 with TRBJ2-7, with TRBD1 matching 8 bases. Germline V gene sequence: CDR1 SGDLS, CDR2 YYNGEE. V lost 1 base to trimming and J lost 7 bases; unmatched junction nucleotides: 10. The CDR3 is made up of 15 amino acids. This chain's CDR3 is CASSVSGQGLGEQYF. The CDR3 nucleotides read TGTGCCAGCAGCGTATCCGGACAGGGCCTAGGGGAGCAGTACTTC.